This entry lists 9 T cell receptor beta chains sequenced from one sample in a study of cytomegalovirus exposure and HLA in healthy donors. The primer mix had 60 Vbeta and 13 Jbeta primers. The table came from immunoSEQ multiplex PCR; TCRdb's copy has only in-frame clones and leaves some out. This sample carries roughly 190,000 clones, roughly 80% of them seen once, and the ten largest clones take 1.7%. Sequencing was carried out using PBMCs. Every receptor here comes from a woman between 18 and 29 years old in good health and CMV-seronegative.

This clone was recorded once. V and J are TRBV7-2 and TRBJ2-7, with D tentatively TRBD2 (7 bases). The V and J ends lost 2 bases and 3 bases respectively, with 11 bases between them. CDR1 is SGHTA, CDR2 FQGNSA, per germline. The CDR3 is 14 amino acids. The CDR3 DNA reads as TGTGCCAGCAGCTTATCAGGGGACTACTACGAGCAGTACTTC. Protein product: CASSLSGDYYEQYF.

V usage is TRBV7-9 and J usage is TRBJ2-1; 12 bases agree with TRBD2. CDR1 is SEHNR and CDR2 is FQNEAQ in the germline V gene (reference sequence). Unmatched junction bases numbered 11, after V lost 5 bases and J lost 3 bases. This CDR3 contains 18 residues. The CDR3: CASSPTDGLAGIYNEQFF. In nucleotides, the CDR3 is TGTGCCAGCAGCCCAACCGATGGACTAGCGGGGATCTACAATGAGCAGTTCTTC.

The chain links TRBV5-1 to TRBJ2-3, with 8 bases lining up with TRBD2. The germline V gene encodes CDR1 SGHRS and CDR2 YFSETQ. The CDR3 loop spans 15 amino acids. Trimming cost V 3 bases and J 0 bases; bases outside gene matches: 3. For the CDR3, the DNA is TGCGCCAGCAGCTATTCTAGCGGGAGCACAGATACGCAGTATTTT. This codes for CASSYSSGSTDTQYF.

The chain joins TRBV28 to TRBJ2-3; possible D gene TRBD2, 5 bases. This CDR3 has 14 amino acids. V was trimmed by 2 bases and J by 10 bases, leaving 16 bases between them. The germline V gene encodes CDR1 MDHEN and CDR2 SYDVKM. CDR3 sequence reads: CASSLPLLAGAQYF. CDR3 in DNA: TGTGCCAGCAGTTTACCCCTTCTAGCCGGGGCGCAGTATTTT.

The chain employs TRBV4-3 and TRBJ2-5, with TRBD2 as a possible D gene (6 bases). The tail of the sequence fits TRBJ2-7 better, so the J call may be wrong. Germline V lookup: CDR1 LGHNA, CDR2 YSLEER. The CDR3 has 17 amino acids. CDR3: CASSQEGGGSFSYEQYF. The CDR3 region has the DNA TGCGCCAGCAGCCAAGAAGGTGGGGGGTCTTTTTCCTACGAGCAGTACTTC.

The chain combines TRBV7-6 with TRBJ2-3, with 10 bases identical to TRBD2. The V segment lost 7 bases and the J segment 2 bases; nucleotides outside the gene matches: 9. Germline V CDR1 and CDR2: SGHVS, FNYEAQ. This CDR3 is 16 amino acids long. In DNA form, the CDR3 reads TGTGCCAGCACCTTCCCTAGCGGGAGCGTCACAGATACGCAGTATTTT. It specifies CASTFPSGSVTDTQYF.

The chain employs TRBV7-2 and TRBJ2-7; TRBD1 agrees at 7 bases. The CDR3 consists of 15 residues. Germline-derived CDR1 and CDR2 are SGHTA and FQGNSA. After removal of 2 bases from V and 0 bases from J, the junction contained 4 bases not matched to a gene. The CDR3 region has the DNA TGTGCCAGCAGCTTACGACAGGGTAGCTCCTACGAGCAGTACGTC. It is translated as CASSLRQGSSYEQYV.

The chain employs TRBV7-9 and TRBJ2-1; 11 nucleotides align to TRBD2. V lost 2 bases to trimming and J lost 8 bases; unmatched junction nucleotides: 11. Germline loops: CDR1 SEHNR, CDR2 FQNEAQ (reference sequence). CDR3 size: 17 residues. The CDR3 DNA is TGTGCCAGCAGCTTAATATATCGTCTAGCGGGAGGAGATGAGCAGTTCTTC. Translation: CASSLIYRLAGGDEQFF.

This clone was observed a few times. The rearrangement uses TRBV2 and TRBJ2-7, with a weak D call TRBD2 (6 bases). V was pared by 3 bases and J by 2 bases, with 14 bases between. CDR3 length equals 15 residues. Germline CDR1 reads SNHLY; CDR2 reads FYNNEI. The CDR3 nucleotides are TGTGCCAGCAGTGACCCCCGGGACTCCGCCTACGAGCAGTACTTC. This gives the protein CASSDPRDSAYEQYF. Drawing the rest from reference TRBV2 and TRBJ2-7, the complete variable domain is EPEVTQTPSHQVTQMGQEVILRCVPISNHLYFYWYRQILGQKVEFLVSFYNNEISEKSEIFDDQFSVERPDGSNFTLKIRSTKLEDSAMYFCASSDPRDSAYEQYFGPGTRLTVT.